These 20 T cell receptor beta chains were sequenced from one sample in a study of CD8 T cells in Susac syndrome. Random hexamers were used to reverse transcribe an amount of 0.5 to 1 ug RNA. TCRdb reprocessed the immunoSEQ multiplex PCR reads via MiXCR and lists one record per CDR3 protein. This table holds around 80,000 distinct CDR3 sequences, roughly 94% found once. Sequenced material: CD8+ T cells from PBMCs. These TCRs come from a human donor with Susac syndrome.

This chain connects TRBV10-3 to TRBJ2-7; possibly TRBD2 for D (5 bases). Between the trimmed V and J ends, which lost 11 bases and 5 bases, there was a span of 13 bases. The CDR3 runs 11 residues. Germline assignment: CDR1 ENHRY and CDR2 SYGVKD. This CDR3 reads CAVGDADEQYF. The CDR3 bases are TGTGCCGTCGGGGATGCAGACGAGCAGTACTTC.

In nucleotides, the CDR3 is TGTGCCAGCAGTTTACGCGGGGGGCCCTACGAGCAGTACTTC. Amino acids: CASSLRGGPYEQYF. J is TRBJ2-7 and V is TRBV12-3 or TRBV12-4; 8 nucleotides match TRBD2. J was trimmed by 2 bases and V by 2 bases; bases with no gene match: 2. This CDR3 has 14 amino acids.

V and J are TRBV3-1 and TRBJ2-1, with D tentatively TRBD1 (6 bases). The V gene's germline CDR1 is LGHDT and CDR2 YNNKEL (reference sequence). V lost 3 bases and J 6 bases, leaving 12 bases between the germline ends. This CDR3 is 14 amino acids long. This CDR3 reads CASSHLRQVNEQFF. CDR3 sequence (DNA): TGTGCCAGCAGCCATCTCAGACAGGTCAATGAGCAGTTCTTC.

Here the CDR3 DNA reads TGTGCTAGTGGTCTCTCTTGGGGGGAGACCCAGTACTTC. It encodes CASGLSWGETQYF. The chain couples TRBV12-5 to TRBJ2-5, with D possibly being TRBD1 or TRBD2 (5 bases each). This CDR3 spans 13 amino acids. V dropped 5 bases and J dropped 5 bases, with 12 bases sitting between them. Germline V CDR1 and CDR2: LGHNT, FRNRAP.

The rearrangement links TRBV4-1 to TRBJ1-5, with unresolved D. CDR1 and CDR2 (germline): MGHRA, YSYEKL. V was trimmed by 1 base and J by 6 bases, leaving 7 bases between them. This CDR3 spans 13 amino acids. CDR3 sequence (DNA): TGCGCCAGCAGCCAAGCCATGGTTCAGCCCCAGCATTTT. It codes for CASSQAMVQPQHF.

The rearrangement links TRBV4-1 to TRBJ1-4, with 7 nucleotides matching TRBD1. This CDR3 has 15 residues. Germline-derived CDR1 and CDR2 are MGHRA and YSYEKL. V was pared by 3 bases and J by 4 bases, with 5 bases of the junction left unmatched. The CDR3 protein is CASSHPGQINEKLFF. The DNA of the CDR3 is TGCGCCAGCAGCCATCCGGGACAGATTAATGAAAAACTGTTTTTT.

The chain is built from TRBV24-1 and TRBJ2-1; D call uncertain. CDR3 length: 16 residues. V was cut by 2 bases and J by 8 bases, with 18 bases left in between. The V gene's germline CDR1 is KGHDR and CDR2 SFDVKD. Written as DNA, the CDR3 is TGTGCCACCAGTGATTATAACAGCCTAGGTCTAGATGAGCAGTTCTTC. As protein: CATSDYNSLGLDEQFF.

The rearrangement links TRBV5-1 to TRBJ2-3; D is perhaps TRBD1 (5 bases). CDR1 is SGHRS and CDR2 is YFSETQ in the germline V gene. The CDR3 loop spans 12 amino acids. V was pared by 4 bases and J by 8 bases, with 11 bases between. CDR3 nucleotide sequence: TGCGCCAGCAGCCTGGACACGGGTACGCAGTATTTT. Protein product: CASSLDTGTQYF.

The J gene is TRBJ2-3, the V gene TRBV5-6; TRBD1 aligns across 8 bases. This CDR3 is 15 amino acids long. Looked up from germline, CDR1 is SGHDT and CDR2 is YYEEEE. With 0 bases clipped from V and 6 bases from J, the junction kept 6 bases outside the gene matches. The CDR3 reads CASSLGVTGADTQYF. CDR3 DNA: TGTGCCAGCAGCTTGGGGGTGACAGGGGCTGATACGCAGTATTTT.

The V gene is TRBV28, the J gene TRBJ2-5, with D tentatively TRBD2 (6 bases). The CDR3 runs to 14 residues. The ends were cut back, 5 bases at V and 5 bases at J, with 15 bases in the middle. CDR1 is MDHEN and CDR2 is SYDVKM in the germline V gene. The DNA of the CDR3 is TGTGCCAGCAGTCCCGGGACTCCGGGGGAGACCCAGTACTTC. This sequence encodes CASSPGTPGETQYF.

V is TRBV7-7 and J is TRBJ2-3; D ambiguous. Germline values: CDR1 SSHAT, CDR2 FNYEAQ (reference sequence). The CDR3 covers 13 residues. V lost 6 bases to trimming and J lost 0 bases, with 7 bases between them. Here the CDR3 DNA reads TGTGCCAGCAGGGATACTAGCACAGATACGCAGTATTTT. Protein product: CASRDTSTDTQYF.

The genes are TRBV4-1 and TRBJ2-7, with D possibly matching TRBD2 (5 bases). V lost 3 bases and J lost 7, with 10 bases in between. CDR1 is MGHRA and CDR2 is YSYEKL in the germline V gene. CDR3 length: 12 residues. CDR3 DNA: TGCGCCAGCAGCCAGGGGTCGGGGGAGCAGTACTTC. Its protein is CASSQGSGEQYF.

This clonotype was detected once. The CDR3 region has the DNA TGCGCCAGCAGCTTGGCCGGAGCCTGGCTGTTTTTT. Its translation: CASSLAGAWLFF. The gene calls are TRBV5-1 and TRBJ2-2; D is uncertain. The ends were cut back, 0 bases at V and 13 bases at J, with 10 bases in the middle. This CDR3 has 12 residues. Looked up from germline, CDR1 is SGHRS and CDR2 is YFSETQ.

CDR3: CASSPGTSYYEQYF. The CDR3 nucleotides read TGTGCCAGCAGTCCCGGGACTAGCTACTACGAGCAGTACTTC. The rearrangement uses TRBV2 and TRBJ2-7; 9 bases agree with TRBD2. Germline V gene lookup returns CDR1 SNHLY and CDR2 FYNNEI. V dropped 5 bases and J dropped 3; count of bases not matched to a gene: 5. The CDR3 runs 14 residues.

V and J are TRBV10-3 and TRBJ2-7; 7 bases match TRBD2. J gave up 3 bases and V 2 bases, and 4 bases lay outside the gene matches. The length of the CDR3 is 14 residues. Germline V gene lookup returns CDR1 ENHRY and CDR2 SYGVKD. The CDR3 loop is CAISEQRDDYEQYF. DNA for the CDR3: TGTGCCATCAGTGAGCAGCGGGACGACTACGAGCAGTACTTC.

This chain connects TRBV4-1 to TRBJ2-3; maybe TRBD2 (6 bases). The CDR3 has 17 residues. V was shortened by 4 bases and J by 0 bases, with 17 bases between the two germline ends. Germline V gene lookup returns CDR1 MGHRA and CDR2 YSYEKL. The CDR3 sequence: CASSLPTAGTSTDTQYF. The CDR3 nucleotides read TGCGCCAGCAGCCTCCCTACGGCGGGAACTAGCACAGATACGCAGTATTTT.

This sequence joins TRBV5-4 and TRBJ2-1, with 12 bases lining up with TRBD1. The CDR3 runs 16 residues. Germline V gives CDR1 SGHNT, CDR2 YYREEE (reference sequence). The junction had 8 bases not matched to a gene; V was cut back by 2 bases and J by 8 bases. The CDR3 region is CASSFPGQGAGDEQFF. As DNA, the CDR3 is TGTGCCAGCAGCTTTCCGGGACAGGGGGCAGGGGATGAGCAGTTCTTC.

V gene TRBV6-2 or TRBV6-3 combines with J gene TRBJ2-1, with D perhaps TRBD2 (6 bases). CDR3 length equals 12 residues. Germline assignment: CDR1 MNHEY and CDR2 SVGEGT. The germline V and J ends were trimmed by 2 bases and 8 bases, with 7 bases remaining between them. The CDR3 region is CASSYPGDEQFF. DNA for the CDR3: TGTGCCAGCAGTTACCCGGGGGATGAGCAGTTCTTC.

The genes are TRBV7-9 and TRBJ1-4; 7 bases match TRBD1. This CDR3 contains 13 residues. Germline CDR1 reads SEHNR; CDR2 reads FQNEAQ (reference sequence). V shed 8 bases, J shed 5 bases, and the junction held 5 bases outside the gene matches. As DNA, the CDR3 is TGTGCCAGCGAAGGGGACAGAAATGAAAAACTGTTTTTT. Its protein is CASEGDRNEKLFF.

The chain combines TRBV12-3 or TRBV12-4 with TRBJ2-3; TRBD2 agrees at 11 bases. This CDR3 is built from 15 residues. J lost 3 bases, V lost 6 bases, and 5 bases had no gene match. The CDR3 reads CASSLSGGGTDTQYF. CDR3 bases: TGTGCCAGCAGCCTTAGCGGGGGGGGAACAGATACGCAGTATTTT.